This paragraph reports one TCR beta chain. What it binds is not known. The data belong to a study of blood T cells in healthy people across ages. Study-wide points: With donor CMV status unknown, expanded clonotype changes were possibly confounded.

This CDR3 comprises 13 residues. Germline V lookup: CDR1 ENHRY, CDR2 SYGVKD. Deletions cut 0 bases from V and 7 bases from J, with 9 bases between. Through a sample-barcoded 5' primer and a J-beta primer mix, a second PCR was run for roughly 7 to 12 cycles. MiXCR, run by TCRdb on the 5' RACE reads, gives a single entry per CDR3 protein. The data hold about 670,000 distinct CDR3 sequences, with around 43% observed a single time. This chain connects TRBV10-3 to TRBJ1-1; D is undetermined. The material sequenced was blood. This sequence was found in a man at least 80 years old in good health. For the CDR3, the DNA is TGTGCCATCAGTGAGTCCACCGGGATTGAAGCTTTCTTT. Amino acid sequence: CAISESTGIEAFF.